This TCR beta chain is from a study of T cell responses to AZD1222 COVID-19 vaccine (dated by TCRdb to the early 2020s). With regard to the full study: AZD1222 recipients given second doses at about 4 weeks or at about 12 weeks were pooled, since spike-specific TCR depth and breadth were not found to differ between the two schedules. A total of 230 to 250 trial participants underwent TCR sequencing, of whom nearly 210 had received two doses of AZD1222 and around 25 had received two doses of the MenACWY control vaccine. Enrollment into the trials was organized by age into subgroups of 18-55, 56-69 and 70-plus years, and those subgroups contained approximately 160, 26 and 62 TCR-sequenced participants, respectively. The full study reports these points: Spike-specific TCR breadth and depth rose significantly after two AZD1222 doses compared with day 0 and with MenACWY recipients. Epitopes outside the regions mutated in the B.1.351 and B.1.1.7 variants were reportedly recognized by nearly half of the unique spike-specific TCRs. In the small 56-69-year group, the increase in depth fell short of significance, most likely because of low power. Because no day 14 peak-response samples were available, repertoires were characterized only after the peak T cell response. CD4 TCRs associated with the vaccine covered the entire spike protein, and the dominant responses were in regions 160-218 and 743-854. Most participants were white British and females outnumbered males, and the authors suggested that clonal diversity may have been underestimated. Conclusions about previously exposed vaccinees are limited, since just six or seven AZD1222 recipients were seropositive for SARS-CoV-2 at baseline.

The CDR3, cysteine through phenylalanine, is 16 amino acids long. Only CDR3 DNA is held: 48 bases, read in frame from base 1. CDR1 and CDR2 (SGDLS, YYNGEE) derive from the germline V gene. The junction shows trimming of 1 base on V and 0 bases on J, plus 11 bases between the germline ends. The meaning of the sample's time point label: baseline before first vaccination. Vaccinee samples were obtained from the UK trials COV001 and COV002, which included a single-blind randomized controlled phase 2/3 trial of AZD1222 (ChAdOx1 nCoV-19) in healthy adults. Trial participant PBMC samples were collected at day 0 and day 28 after the second dose for TCRbeta chain sequencing. Concerning this clone itself: The target of this receptor is not known. Within one base of it there is no much larger clone, and no base qualities were kept.

The CDR3 regions of human TCRbeta chains were subjected to immunosequencing. On the authors' methods: Repertoire TCRs were checked for matches against a reference library of SARS-CoV-2-specific TCRs that had been generated using the MIRA antigen-specificity platform. Breadth was defined as the fraction of unique TCRs that were SARS-CoV-2-associated, and depth was defined as the fraction of total T cells that were SARS-CoV-2-associated. Each spike-specific TCR was assigned to its reactive spike region and to a CD4 or CD8 class using the MIRA data. Log10-transformed breadth and depth values were compared by one-way ANOVA with Sidak's multiple comparisons tests. Imported from immuneACCESS, the table was reduced by TCRdb to in-frame sequences with V and J called. These copies leave out some clones; in studies compared against another copy, an unresolved V gene accounts for under half, and the cause of the remainder is not known. V, J and clone size reflect that table, while D and trimming were determined from the DNA. The sample table holds under 170,000 clones, of which 94% were seen once. The top ten clonotypes cover roughly 1.2% of the sample.

The V gene is TRBV9 and the J gene is TRBJ2-1; perhaps TRBD2 is the D gene, with 6 bases matching. This clonotype was sampled from an adult in good health. Sequenced here: peripheral blood, sampled on day 0 of AZD1222 vaccination. The DNA is as follows: TGTGCCAGCAGCGTAAGCACCGGGAGCTCCTACAATGAGCAGTTCTTC. Its translation reads: CASSVSTGSSYNEQFF. Outside the CDR3, residues come from the reference TRBV9 and TRBJ2-1 proteins, so the full variable domain is: DSGVTQTPKHLITATGQRVTLRCSPRSGDLSVYWYQQSLDQGLQFLIQYYNGEERAKGNILERFSAQQFPDLHSELNLSSLELGDSALYFCASSVSTGSSYNEQFFGPGTRLTVL.